Described below is a single T cell receptor beta chain sequence and its context. This sample is part of a study of blood T cells in healthy people across ages. V trimming: 6 bases; J trimming: 1 base; junction bases outside the gene matches: 6. Germline CDR1 reads MNHEY; CDR2 reads SVGAGI. The CDR3 contains 15 residues. A J-beta primer mix and a sample-barcoded 5' primer were used in a second PCR of about 7 to 12 cycles. MiXCR, run by TCRdb on the 5' RACE reads, gives a single entry per CDR3 protein. This sample yields around 820,000 distinct CDR3 sequences, of which around 25% are seen a single time; 3% to 4% belongs to the top ten. These data also featured in a second study, about T cells of mothers and their children.

Sequenced sample: blood. The chain joins TRBV6-5 to TRBJ1-2; 9 nucleotides match TRBD1. The receptor was isolated from a boy aged 5-17 years in good health. CDR3 nucleotides: TGTGCCAGCAGCGATAGACAGGGGGGTAACTATGGCTACACCTTC. Translation: CASSDRQGGNYGYTF.